These 22 T cell receptor beta chains originate from one sample sequenced in a study of blood T cell repertoires in COVID-19. The repertoire was sequenced with immunoSEQ multiplex PCR; TCRdb's copy has only in-frame clones and lacks some. Of 450,000 or so clones in the sample, approximately 90% were seen once. Sample: peripheral blood. The receptors come from a man between 18 and 35 years old with COVID-19, enrolled during active disease.

The CDR3 spells CASSYDFSSYEQYF. The DNA for the CDR3 is TGCGCCAGCAGCTACGACTTTTCCTCCTACGAGCAGTACTTC. The V gene is TRBV4-1, the J gene TRBJ2-7, with D unclear. The CDR3 consists of 14 residues. The V end was cut by 5 bases, the J end by 0 bases, with 11 bases between. Germline V gives CDR1 MGHRA, CDR2 YSYEKL.

The V and J genes are TRBV5-1 and TRBJ2-3; D may be TRBD2 (5 bases). Germline V CDR1 and CDR2: SGHRS, YFSETQ. The V end was cut by 0 bases, the J end by 5 bases, with 13 bases between. There are 15 residues in the CDR3. The CDR3 loop is CASSLGTRTGDTQYF. The CDR3 bases are TGCGCCAGCAGCTTGGGGACTCGGACGGGAGATACGCAGTATTTT.

The V gene is TRBV4-1, the J gene TRBJ2-2; 15 positions agree with TRBD2. Trimming took 6 bases from V and 4 from J; bases not matched to a gene: 6. CDR3 length: 17 residues. CDR1 is MGHRA and CDR2 is YSYEKL in the germline V gene. Here the CDR3 reads CASSRTSGGAGTGELFF. DNA of the CDR3: TGCGCCAGCAGTCGGACTAGCGGGGGGGCCGGCACCGGGGAGCTGTTTTTT.

The chain recombines TRBV6-5 with TRBJ2-3; D remains unclear. Trimming stripped 0 bases from V and 5 bases from J, with 9 bases between. The germline CDR1 and CDR2 sequences are MNHEY and SVGAGI. The CDR3 extends over 14 amino acids. The DNA for the CDR3 is TGTGCCAGCAGTTACTCCCTTCAGCGAGATACGCAGTATTTT. As protein: CASSYSLQRDTQYF.

This chain uses TRBV4-1 with TRBJ1-1; 7 nucleotides agree with TRBD1. CDR1 is MGHRA, CDR2 YSYEKL, per germline. The V gene end was trimmed by 1 base and the J gene end by 5 bases; junction bases not matched to a gene: 13. The CDR3 has 17 amino acids. For the CDR3, the DNA is TGCGCCAGCAGCCAAGGTATCCAACAGGGGATTGGGACTGAAGCTTTCTTT. The encoded protein is CASSQGIQQGIGTEAFF.

The chain is built from TRBV5-6 and TRBJ2-7; 11 positions match TRBD2. Germline V gene lookup returns CDR1 SGHDT and CDR2 YYEEEE. Trimming removed 4 bases from V and 0 bases from J; junction bases left unmatched: 9. The CDR3 covers 17 residues. The CDR3, as DNA: TGTGCCAGCAGCCTCTATAGCGGGAGGGGGAGCTCCTACGAGCAGTACTTC. Residues: CASSLYSGRGSSYEQYF.

V and J are TRBV9 and TRBJ1-4, with a possible D match to TRBD1 (6 bases). The length of the CDR3 is 17 residues. Germline CDR1 reads SGDLS; CDR2 reads YYNGEE. V lost 0 bases to trimming and J lost 2 bases, with 14 bases between them. DNA of the CDR3: TGTGCCAGCAGCGTAGGAGGCAGGGGTCGGACTAATGAAAAACTGTTTTTT. Amino acids: CASSVGGRGRTNEKLFF. Based on the CDR3 plus reference TRBV9 and TRBJ1-4, the full variable domain is DSGVTQTPKHLITATGQRVTLRCSPRSGDLSVYWYQQSLDQGLQFLIQYYNGEERAKGNILERFSAQQFPDLHSELNLSSLELGDSALYFCASSVGGRGRTNEKLFFGSGTQLSVL.

V usage is TRBV19 and J usage is TRBJ1-1, with D unclear. The V end lost 6 bases, the J end lost 1 base, and 12 bases lay between the germline ends. Germline V gene lookup returns CDR1 LNHDA and CDR2 SQIVND (reference sequence). This CDR3 spans 14 amino acids. The CDR3 here is CASSPSGWNTEAFF. The CDR3 DNA reads as TGTGCCAGTAGCCCTTCCGGGTGGAACACTGAAGCTTTCTTT.

This clone appeared once. The J gene is TRBJ2-1, the V gene TRBV5-5; no reliable D call. Trimming cost V 0 bases and J 4 bases, with 11 bases left between them. Germline V CDR1 and CDR2: SGHKS, YYEKEE (reference sequence). The CDR3 loop spans 15 amino acids. The chain's CDR3 is CASSLGAERYNEQFF. CDR3 nucleotide sequence: TGTGCCAGCAGCTTGGGTGCGGAGCGATACAATGAGCAGTTCTTC.

In regard to this clone: A junction end diverges from the germline sequence, so it may reflect a read error. The genes are TRBV7-7 and TRBJ2-7; D remains unclear. The CDR3 totals 13 residues. Looked up from germline, CDR1 is SSHAT and CDR2 is FNYEAQ (reference sequence). The CDR3 sequence is CASSPPNSYEQYF. The CDR3, as DNA: TGTGCTAGCAGCCCCCCAAACTCCTACGAGCAGTACTTC.

The rearrangement joins TRBV5-4 to TRBJ2-2; 7 positions match TRBD2. In germline, CDR1 is SGHNT, CDR2 YYREEE (reference sequence). The CDR3 covers 17 residues. J lost 1 base, V lost 3 bases, and 9 bases had no gene match. The CDR3 here is CASSSGLGYQNTGELFF. The CDR3 region has the DNA TGTGCCAGCAGCTCAGGACTAGGTTATCAGAACACCGGGGAGCTGTTTTTT.

The chain couples TRBV18 to TRBJ1-4; D not certain. With 3 bases removed from V and 0 bases from J, the gap between germline ends came to 14 bases. The CDR3 totals 17 residues. Germline loops: CDR1 KGHSH, CDR2 LQKENI. The chain's CDR3 is CASSPVPHSATNEKLFF. DNA for the CDR3: TGTGCCAGCTCACCCGTCCCCCACAGTGCAACTAATGAAAAACTGTTTTTT. The full variable domain, its missing parts supplied by reference TRBV18 and TRBJ1-4, is NAGVMQNPRHLVRRRGQEARLRCSPMKGHSHVYWYRQLPEEGLKFMVYLQKENIIDESGMPKERFSAEFPKEGPSILRIQQVVRGDSAAYFCASSPVPHSATNEKLFFGSGTQLSVL.

V gene TRBV5-1 combines with J gene TRBJ2-1, with 10 bases that match TRBD2. Germline V CDR1 and CDR2: SGHRS, YFSETQ. This CDR3 has 15 amino acids. J was trimmed by 6 bases and V by 0 bases; bases with no gene match: 3. CDR3 sequence reads: CASSLGGLARNEQFF. The DNA of the CDR3 is TGCGCCAGCAGCTTGGGGGGACTAGCGCGCAATGAGCAGTTCTTC.

This chain links TRBV5-4 with TRBJ2-1; 7 nucleotides match TRBD2. Per germline, CDR1 SGHNT and CDR2 YYREEE (reference sequence). This CDR3 comprises 13 residues. V lost 4 bases, J lost 7 bases, and 5 bases stayed unmatched. The CDR3 sequence is CASSHEAGNEQFF. CDR3 in DNA: TGTGCCAGCAGCCACGAAGCGGGGAATGAGCAGTTCTTC.

This chain joins TRBV6-5 and TRBJ1-2, with D possibly matching TRBD1 (6 bases). The CDR3 is made up of 13 amino acids. In germline, CDR1 is MNHEY, CDR2 SVGAGI. V lost 6 bases and J 8 bases, leaving 16 bases between the germline ends. The CDR3 loop is CASSLDSLEGYTF. The CDR3 DNA reads as TGTGCCAGCAGCTTGGACAGTTTAGAGGGCTACACCTTC.

The J gene is TRBJ2-3, the V gene TRBV2; D is unresolved. The CDR3 loop spans 14 amino acids. Trimming took off 5 bases at V and 0 bases at J, with 9 bases between the two ends. Germline-derived CDR1 and CDR2 are SNHLY and FYNNEI. In DNA form, the CDR3 reads TGTGCCAGCAGTTTCTCGAGGAGCACAGATACGCAGTATTTT. Protein product: CASSFSRSTDTQYF.

V and J are TRBV7-8 and TRBJ1-1, with 9 bases that match TRBD1. Trimming at V came to 8 bases and at J to 6 bases, leaving 7 bases not matched to a gene. This CDR3 contains 13 residues. CDR1 SGHVS and CDR2 FQNEAQ come from the germline V gene. CDR3 nucleotide sequence: TGTGCCAGCTCATGGGACAGGGACGCTGAAGCTTTCTTT. This translates into CASSWDRDAEAFF.

The rearrangement joins TRBV5-4 to TRBJ2-5, with 9 positions matching TRBD2. From germline, CDR1 is SGHNT and CDR2 YYREEE (reference sequence). The CDR3 is made up of 14 amino acids. V lost 2 bases and J lost 5; bases outside the gene matches: 4. CDR3 in amino acids: CASSLSGTSETQYF. The CDR3, as DNA: TGTGCCAGCAGCTTATCCGGGACTAGCGAGACCCAGTACTTC.

This clone was seen many times. The chain couples TRBV13 to TRBJ2-2, with 13 nucleotides matching TRBD2. CDR1 and CDR2 (germline): PRHDT, FYEKMQ (reference sequence). The V segment lost 2 bases and the J segment 5 bases; nucleotides outside the gene matches: 11. The CDR3 is 19 residues long. CDR3: CASSLMSAGTSGTTGELFF. Written as DNA, the CDR3 is TGTGCCAGCAGCTTAATGTCGGCCGGGACTAGCGGGACGACCGGGGAGCTGTTTTTT. The full variable domain, rest sourced from reference TRBV13 and TRBJ2-2, is AAGVIQSPRHLIKEKRETATLKCYPIPRHDTVYWYQQGPGQDPQFLISFYEKMQSDKGSIPDRFSAQQFSDYHSELNMSSLELGDSALYFCASSLMSAGTSGTTGELFFGEGSRLTVL.

DNA for the CDR3: TGTGCCAGCAGCCAAACTAGCCAAAACACCGGGGAGCTGTTTTTT. Residues: CASSQTSQNTGELFF. V and J are TRBV5-5 and TRBJ2-2, with D possibly being TRBD2 (6 bases). Looked up from germline, CDR1 is SGHKS and CDR2 is YYEKEE (reference sequence). This CDR3 is 15 amino acids long. Deletions cut 4 bases from V and 2 bases from J, with 12 bases between.

A single count supports this clone. In DNA form, the CDR3 reads TGTGCCAGCAGCGAAGGAACTAGCGGGAACAATGAGCAGTTCTTC. It translates to CASSEGTSGNNEQFF. The chain employs TRBV6-4 and TRBJ2-1; 10 positions agree with TRBD2. V shed 6 bases and J 5 bases; nucleotides not matched to a gene: 7. Germline-derived CDR1 and CDR2 are MRHNA and SNTAGT. The CDR3 totals 15 residues.

The rearrangement uses TRBV27 and TRBJ2-1; 8 bases are a match to TRBD2. The CDR3 runs 14 residues. Germline V gives CDR1 MNHEY, CDR2 SMNVEV (reference sequence). The V gene end was trimmed by 8 bases and the J gene end by 2 bases; junction bases not matched to a gene: 5. The CDR3 nucleotides are TGTGCCAGCGGGCCGGGGGGGGCCTACAATGAGCAGTTCTTC. Amino acids: CASGPGGAYNEQFF.